This entry lists 9 T cell receptor beta chains sequenced from one sample in a study of T cells in Graves' hyperthyroidism and ophthalmopathy (dated by TCRdb to the late 2010s). The library relied on multiplex PCR. The run used an Illumina HiSeq 2000. TCR beta CDR3 regions were amplified from RNA transcripts. The first round of RT-PCR for the TCR CDR3 was performed with the HTBI primer set and the Qiagen OneStep RT-PCR kit. The public reads were reprocessed in TCRdb via fastp at Q25 and MiXCR, keeping in-frame beta chains. Duplicate CDR3 protein sequences are folded into a single record with the most common DNA and genes. The sample includes about 480,000 distinct CDR3 sequences, with 14% observed a single time. The top ten clonotypes cover 15% to 20% of the sample. Sequencing input: blood. These receptors were taken from a woman under 30 with Graves' hyperthyroidism.

At least ten counts were recorded for this clonotype. The chain has TRBV7-8 and TRBJ1-1; the match to TRBD1 covers 8 bases. The germline V gene has CDR1 SGHVS and CDR2 FQNEAQ. This CDR3 comprises 15 residues. V shed 5 bases and J 1 base; nucleotides not matched to a gene: 6. The CDR3 DNA reads as TGTGCCAGCAGCCCCCCGGACAGGGAGAACACTGAAGCTTTCTTT. Translation: CASSPPDRENTEAFF.

This clonotype was counted ten times or more. The rearrangement links TRBV30 to TRBJ2-7; D unresolved. The germline CDR1 and CDR2 sequences are GTSNPN and SVGIG (reference sequence). This CDR3 spans 11 amino acids. V lost 2 bases to trimming and J lost 1 base, with 3 bases between them. CDR3 sequence reads: CAWSPSYEQYF. Written as DNA, the CDR3 is TGTGCCTGGAGTCCTTCCTACGAGCAGTACTTC.

This clonotype was detected ten times or more. This chain links TRBV5-1 with TRBJ1-1; D gene uncertain. CDR1 is SGHRS and CDR2 is YFSETQ in the germline V gene. The CDR3 extends over 12 amino acids. The germline V and J ends were trimmed by 4 bases and 7 bases, with 11 bases remaining between them. CDR3 in DNA: TGCGCCAGCAGCCGCGACGACCTTGAAGCTTTCTTT. Translation gives CASSRDDLEAFF.

The chain combines TRBV25-1 with TRBJ2-1; D may be TRBD2 (6 bases). Trimming pared 2 bases from V and 9 bases from J, leaving 8 bases between. Germline CDR1 reads MGHDK; CDR2 reads SYGVNS. The CDR3 is 12 residues long. CDR3 sequence (DNA): TGTGCCAGCAGTGAACTGCGGGGTGAGCAGTTCTTC. Protein product: CASSELRGEQFF.

This clonotype has at least ten counts. The J gene is TRBJ1-1, the V gene TRBV12-3 or TRBV12-4; D remains unclear. Trimming took off 5 bases at V and 4 bases at J, with 17 bases between the two ends. This CDR3 is 15 amino acids long. The CDR3 loop reads CASSPTTTGSTEAFF. The CDR3 nucleotides are TGTGCCAGCAGTCCAACGACAACGGGAAGCACTGAAGCTTTCTTT.

This clonotype was observed at least ten times. The V and J genes are TRBV2 and TRBJ2-2; no reliable D call. The CDR3 sequence is 12 residues long. Germline V lookup: CDR1 SNHLY, CDR2 FYNNEI. The ends were cut back, 7 bases at V and 6 bases at J, with 9 bases in the middle. CDR3 nucleotides: TGTGCCAGCATCGACCCTCCCGGGGAGCTGTTTTTT. Translating it yields CASIDPPGELFF.

For this clonotype: This may stem from a read error, because a much larger clone lies one nucleotide away. J is TRBJ1-5 and V is TRBV20-1; D gene ambiguous. Germline V gives CDR1 DFQATT, CDR2 SNEGSKA (reference sequence). CDR3 length: 13 residues. The germline V and J ends were trimmed by 6 bases and 5 bases, with 14 bases remaining between them. CDR3 in amino acids: CSAADGGDQPQHF. In DNA, the CDR3 is TGCAGTGCCGCGGACGGAGGAGATCAGCCCCAGCATTTT.

This clonotype has ten or more counts. The V and J genes are TRBV29-1 and TRBJ2-5; 7 bases are a match to TRBD1. CDR3 size: 13 residues. The trim removed 3 bases at V and 4 bases at J, leaving 5 bases unmatched. Per the germline V gene, CDR1 is SQVTM and CDR2 is ANQGSEA. CDR3 loop: CSVEEAGGETQYF. CDR3 nucleotide sequence: TGCAGCGTTGAGGAGGCAGGGGGAGAGACCCAGTACTTC.

The chain carries TRBV27 and TRBJ2-5; D is unresolved. Germline assignment: CDR1 MNHEY and CDR2 SMNVEV (reference sequence). This CDR3 spans 15 amino acids. V was shortened by 5 bases and J by 1 base, with 14 bases between the two germline ends. Here the CDR3 reads CASSPDPSPQETQYF. The CDR3 region has the DNA TGTGCCAGCAGTCCAGACCCCTCACCCCAAGAGACCCAGTACTTC.